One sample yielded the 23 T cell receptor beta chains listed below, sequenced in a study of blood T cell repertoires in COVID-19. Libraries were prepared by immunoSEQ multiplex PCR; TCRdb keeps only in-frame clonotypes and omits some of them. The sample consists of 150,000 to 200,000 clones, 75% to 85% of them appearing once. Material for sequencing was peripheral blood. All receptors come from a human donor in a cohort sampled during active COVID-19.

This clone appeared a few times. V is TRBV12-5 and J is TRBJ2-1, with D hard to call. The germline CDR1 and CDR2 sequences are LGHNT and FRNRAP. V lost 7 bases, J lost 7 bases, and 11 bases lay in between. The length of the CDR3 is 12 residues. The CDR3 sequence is CASALGQNEQFF. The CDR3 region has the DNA TGTGCTAGTGCCCTGGGCCAAAATGAGCAGTTCTTC.

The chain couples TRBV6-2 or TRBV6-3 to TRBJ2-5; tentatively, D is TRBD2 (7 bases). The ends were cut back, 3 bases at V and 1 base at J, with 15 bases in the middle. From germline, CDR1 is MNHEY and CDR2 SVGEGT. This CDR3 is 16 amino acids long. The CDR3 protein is CASSYIGGGVQETQYF. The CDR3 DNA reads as TGTGCCAGCAGTTATATCGGCGGGGGCGTCCAAGAGACCCAGTACTTC.

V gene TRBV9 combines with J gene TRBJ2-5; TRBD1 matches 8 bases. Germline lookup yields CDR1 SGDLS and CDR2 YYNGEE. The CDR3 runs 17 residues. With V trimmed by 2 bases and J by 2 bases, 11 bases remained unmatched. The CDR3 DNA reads TGTGCCAGCAGCGTCTCGCCCAGGGGGCGCGGGCAAGAGACCCAGTACTTC. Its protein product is CASSVSPRGRGQETQYF.

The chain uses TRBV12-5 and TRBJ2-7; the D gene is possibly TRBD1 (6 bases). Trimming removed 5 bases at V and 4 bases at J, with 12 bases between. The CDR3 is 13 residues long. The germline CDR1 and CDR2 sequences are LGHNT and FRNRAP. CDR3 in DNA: TGTGCTAGTGGTCCACGGACAGTATACGAGCAGTACTTC. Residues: CASGPRTVYEQYF.

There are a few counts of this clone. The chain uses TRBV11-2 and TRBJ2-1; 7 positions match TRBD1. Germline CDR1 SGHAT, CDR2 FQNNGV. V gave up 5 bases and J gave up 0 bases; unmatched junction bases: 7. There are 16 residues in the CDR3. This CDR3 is CASSARTGSSYNEQFF. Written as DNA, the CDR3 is TGTGCCAGCAGCGCCCGGACAGGCAGCTCCTACAATGAGCAGTTCTTC.

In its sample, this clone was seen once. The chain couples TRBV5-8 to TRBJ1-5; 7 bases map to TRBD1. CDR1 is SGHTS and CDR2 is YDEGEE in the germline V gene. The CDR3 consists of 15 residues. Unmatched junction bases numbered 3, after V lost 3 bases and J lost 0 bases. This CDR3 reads CASSSGQDSNQPQHF. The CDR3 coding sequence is TGTGCCAGCAGCTCTGGACAGGATAGCAATCAGCCCCAGCATTTT. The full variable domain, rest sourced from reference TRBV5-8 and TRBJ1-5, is EAGVTQSPTHLIKTRGQQATLRCSPISGHTSVYWYQQALGLGLQFLLWYDEGEERNRGNFPPRFSGRQFPNYSSELNVNALELEDSALYLCASSSGQDSNQPQHFGDGTRLSIL.

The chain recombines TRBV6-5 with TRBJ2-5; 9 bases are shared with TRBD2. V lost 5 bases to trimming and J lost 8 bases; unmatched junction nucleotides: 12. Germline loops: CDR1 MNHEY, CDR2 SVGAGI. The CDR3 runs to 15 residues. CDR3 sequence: CASSPSSSGATTQYF. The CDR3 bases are TGTGCCAGCAGTCCCTCGTCTAGCGGGGCGACAACCCAGTACTTC.

The CDR3 here is CASSLVQNAYEQYF. The DNA of the CDR3 is TGTGCCAGCAGCTTAGTTCAGAACGCCTACGAGCAGTACTTC. The gene calls are TRBV7-9 and TRBJ2-7; D uncertain. CDR3 size: 14 residues. Trimming removed 1 base at V and 2 bases at J, with 9 bases between. CDR1 is SEHNR, CDR2 FQNEAQ, per germline (reference sequence).

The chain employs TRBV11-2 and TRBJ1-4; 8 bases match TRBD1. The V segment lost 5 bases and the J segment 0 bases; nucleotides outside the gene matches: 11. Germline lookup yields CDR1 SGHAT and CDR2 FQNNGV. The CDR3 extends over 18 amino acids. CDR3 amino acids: CASSPRTGLGATNEKLFF. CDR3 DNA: TGTGCCAGCAGCCCTAGGACAGGGTTAGGGGCAACTAATGAAAAACTGTTTTTT.

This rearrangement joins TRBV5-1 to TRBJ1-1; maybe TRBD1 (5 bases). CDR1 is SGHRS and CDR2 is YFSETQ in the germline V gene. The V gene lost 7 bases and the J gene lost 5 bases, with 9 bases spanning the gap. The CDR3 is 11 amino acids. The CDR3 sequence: CASYDSTEAFF. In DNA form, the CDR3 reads TGCGCCAGCTACGACAGTACTGAAGCTTTCTTT.

The CDR3 loop is CASSALEGPYEQYF. The CDR3 DNA sequence: TGTGCCAGCAGTGCCCTAGAAGGCCCCTACGAGCAGTACTTC. V is TRBV2 and J is TRBJ2-7, with unresolved D. This CDR3 spans 14 amino acids. With 4 bases removed from V and 2 bases from J, the gap between germline ends came to 12 bases. Looked up from germline, CDR1 is SNHLY and CDR2 is FYNNEI. Together with reference TRBV2 and TRBJ2-7, the CDR3 gives the full variable domain: EPEVTQTPSHQVTQMGQEVILRCVPISNHLYFYWYRQILGQKVEFLVSFYNNEISEKSEIFDDQFSVERPDGSNFTLKIRSTKLEDSAMYFCASSALEGPYEQYFGPGTRLTVT.

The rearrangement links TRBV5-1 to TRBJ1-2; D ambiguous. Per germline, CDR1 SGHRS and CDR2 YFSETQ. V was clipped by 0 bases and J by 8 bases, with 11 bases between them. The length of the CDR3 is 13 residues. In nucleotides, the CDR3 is TGCGCCAGCAGCTTGGAGGCGGGCGGAGGCTACACCTTC. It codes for CASSLEAGGGYTF.

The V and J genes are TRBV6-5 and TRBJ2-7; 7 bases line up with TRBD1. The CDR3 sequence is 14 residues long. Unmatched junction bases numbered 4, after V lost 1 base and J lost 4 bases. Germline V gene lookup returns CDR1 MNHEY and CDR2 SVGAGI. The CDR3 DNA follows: TGTGCCAGCAGTTACTTTAGACAGGGATACGAGCAGTACTTC. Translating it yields CASSYFRQGYEQYF.

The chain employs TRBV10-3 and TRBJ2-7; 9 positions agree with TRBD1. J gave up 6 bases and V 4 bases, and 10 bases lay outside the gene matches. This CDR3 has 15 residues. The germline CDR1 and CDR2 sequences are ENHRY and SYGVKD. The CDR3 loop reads CAISVPGTGTPEQYF. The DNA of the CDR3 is TGTGCCATCAGTGTTCCCGGGACAGGGACCCCCGAGCAGTACTTC.

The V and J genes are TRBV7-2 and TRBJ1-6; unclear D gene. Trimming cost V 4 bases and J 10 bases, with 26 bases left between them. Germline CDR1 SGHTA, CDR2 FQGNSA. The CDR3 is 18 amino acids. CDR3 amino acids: CASSSPDWETIGVSPLHF. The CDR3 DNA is TGTGCCAGCAGCTCCCCCGACTGGGAGACGATCGGAGTGTCACCCCTCCACTTT.

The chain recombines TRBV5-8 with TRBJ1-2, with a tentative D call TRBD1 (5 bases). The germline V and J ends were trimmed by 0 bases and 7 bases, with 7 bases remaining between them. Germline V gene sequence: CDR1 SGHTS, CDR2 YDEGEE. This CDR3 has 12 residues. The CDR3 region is CASSLVGGGYTF. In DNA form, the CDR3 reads TGTGCCAGCAGCTTGGTCGGGGGTGGCTACACCTTC.

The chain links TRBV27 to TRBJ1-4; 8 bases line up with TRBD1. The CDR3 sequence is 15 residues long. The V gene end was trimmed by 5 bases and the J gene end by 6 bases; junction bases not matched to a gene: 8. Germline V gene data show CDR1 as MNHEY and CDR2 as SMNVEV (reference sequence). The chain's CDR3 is CASSPGQGSYEKLFF. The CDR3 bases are TGTGCCAGCAGTCCTGGACAGGGTAGTTATGAAAAACTGTTTTTT. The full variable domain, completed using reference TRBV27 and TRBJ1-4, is EAQVTQNPRYLITVTGKKLTVTCSQNMNHEYMSWYRQDPGLGLRQIYYSMNVEVTDKGDVPEGYKVSRKEKRNFPLILESPSPNQTSLYFCASSPGQGSYEKLFFGSGTQLSVL.

The CDR3 DNA is TGCGCCAGCAGCTTGGGGGAGCGCGGTCAGCCCCAGCATTTT. It encodes CASSLGERGQPQHF. The chain is built from TRBV5-1 and TRBJ1-5; D unclear. Between the trimmed V and J ends, which lost 0 bases and 6 bases, there was a span of 10 bases. Germline assignment: CDR1 SGHRS and CDR2 YFSETQ. The CDR3 runs to 14 residues.

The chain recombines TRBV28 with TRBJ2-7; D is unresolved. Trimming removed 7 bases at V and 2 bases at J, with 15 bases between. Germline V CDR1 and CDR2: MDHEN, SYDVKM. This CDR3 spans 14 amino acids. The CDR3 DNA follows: TGTGCCAGCATCTCTCCCGGTGAGACCTACGAGCAGTACTTC. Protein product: CASISPGETYEQYF.

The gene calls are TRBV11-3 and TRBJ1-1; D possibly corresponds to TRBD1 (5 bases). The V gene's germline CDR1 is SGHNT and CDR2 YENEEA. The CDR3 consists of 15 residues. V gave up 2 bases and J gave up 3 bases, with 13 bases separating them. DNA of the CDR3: TGTGCCAGCAGCTTAAGAGGAGGAGGGGACACTGAAGCTTTCTTT. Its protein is CASSLRGGGDTEAFF.

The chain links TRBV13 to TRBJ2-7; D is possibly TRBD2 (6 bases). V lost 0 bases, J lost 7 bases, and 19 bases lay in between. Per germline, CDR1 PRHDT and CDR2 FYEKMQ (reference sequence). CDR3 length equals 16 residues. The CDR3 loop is CASSLGGGTLLREQYF. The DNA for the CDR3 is TGTGCCAGCAGCTTAGGAGGTGGGACTCTCCTTAGGGAGCAGTACTTC.

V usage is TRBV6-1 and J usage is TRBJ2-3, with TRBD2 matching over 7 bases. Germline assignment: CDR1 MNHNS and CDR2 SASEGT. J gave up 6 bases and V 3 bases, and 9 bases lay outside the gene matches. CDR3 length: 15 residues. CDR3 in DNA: TGTGCCAGCAGTGAGGAGACTAGCCCCTCGGATACGCAGTATTTT. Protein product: CASSEETSPSDTQYF.

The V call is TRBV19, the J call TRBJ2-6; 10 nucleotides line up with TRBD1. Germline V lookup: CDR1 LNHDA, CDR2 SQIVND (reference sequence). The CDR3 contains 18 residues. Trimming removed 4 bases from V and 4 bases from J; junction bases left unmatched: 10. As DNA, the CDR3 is TGTGCCAGTAGTACCAAAGACAGGGGGCTATCCGGGGCCAACGTCCTGACTTTC. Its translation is CASSTKDRGLSGANVLTF.